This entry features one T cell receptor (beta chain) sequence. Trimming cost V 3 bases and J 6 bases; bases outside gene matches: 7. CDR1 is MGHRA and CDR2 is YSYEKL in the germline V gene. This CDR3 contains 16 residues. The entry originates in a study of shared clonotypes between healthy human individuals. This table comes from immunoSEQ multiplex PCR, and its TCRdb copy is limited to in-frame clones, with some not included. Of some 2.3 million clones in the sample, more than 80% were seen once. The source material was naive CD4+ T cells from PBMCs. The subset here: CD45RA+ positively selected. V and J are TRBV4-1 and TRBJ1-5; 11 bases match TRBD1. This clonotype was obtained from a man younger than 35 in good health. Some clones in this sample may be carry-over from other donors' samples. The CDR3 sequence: CASSQPDRGPGQPQHF. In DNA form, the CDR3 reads TGCGCCAGCAGCCAGCCGGACAGGGGGCCTGGTCAGCCCCAGCATTTT.